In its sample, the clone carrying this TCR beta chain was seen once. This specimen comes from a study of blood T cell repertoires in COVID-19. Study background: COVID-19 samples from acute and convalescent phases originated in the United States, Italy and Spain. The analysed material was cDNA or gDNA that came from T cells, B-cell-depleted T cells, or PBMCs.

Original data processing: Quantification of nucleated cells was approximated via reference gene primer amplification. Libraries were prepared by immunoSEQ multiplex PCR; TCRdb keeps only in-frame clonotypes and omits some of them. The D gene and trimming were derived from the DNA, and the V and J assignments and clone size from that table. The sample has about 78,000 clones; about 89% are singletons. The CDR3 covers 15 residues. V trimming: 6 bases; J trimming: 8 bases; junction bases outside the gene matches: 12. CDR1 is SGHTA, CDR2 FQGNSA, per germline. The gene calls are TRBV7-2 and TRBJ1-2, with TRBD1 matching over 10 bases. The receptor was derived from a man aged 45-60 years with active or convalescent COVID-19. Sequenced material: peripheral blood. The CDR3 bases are TGTGCCAGCAGGACGACAGGGGGCCTCCCTTGGGGCTACACCTTC. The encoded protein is CASRTTGGLPWGYTF.